These 29 T cell receptor beta chains originate from one sample sequenced in a study of blood T cell repertoires in COVID-19. Measured with immunoSEQ multiplex PCR; TCRdb has only the in-frame clones, and not every one. The table includes fewer than 700,000 clones, 70% to 90% detected once. Sample: peripheral blood. The receptors were gathered from a woman between 45 and 65 years old with COVID-19, enrolled during active disease.

Comments on this clone: Other DNA sequences from this sample encode an identical CDR3 as well. This chain connects TRBV30 to TRBJ1-2; D might be TRBD1 (5 bases). V was trimmed by 2 bases and J by 2 bases, leaving 9 bases between them. Germline V gene lookup returns CDR1 GTSNPN and CDR2 SVGIG (reference sequence). The CDR3 length is 13 residues. CDR3 bases: TGTGCCTGGAGTTTGGGGGGGAACTATGGCTACACCTTC. It codes for CAWSLGGNYGYTF.

The V call is TRBV19, the J call TRBJ1-5, with D perhaps TRBD1 (6 bases). Trimming removed 5 bases from V and 6 bases from J, with 11 bases in between. Germline V CDR1 and CDR2: LNHDA, SQIVND (reference sequence). CDR3 length: 13 residues. The CDR3 loop reads CASSSRGFQPQHF. Here the CDR3 DNA reads TGTGCCAGTAGTTCCAGGGGTTTTCAGCCCCAGCATTTT.

With regard to this clone: One junction end disagrees with the germline gene, perhaps due to a read error. V and J are TRBV3-1 (or the pseudogene TRBV3-2) and TRBJ2-7, with D perhaps TRBD1 (5 bases). The CDR3 is 11 amino acids. Germline V gene sequence: CDR1 LGHDT, CDR2 YNNKEL (reference sequence). CDR3: CASSQGGGREF. In DNA, the CDR3 is TGTGCCAGCAGCCAAGGGGGCGGCCGCGAGTTC.

The chain uses TRBV3-1 (or the pseudogene TRBV3-2) and TRBJ2-7, with D uncertain. The CDR3 extends over 11 amino acids. Germline CDR1 and CDR2: LGHDT and YNNKEL (reference sequence). Trimming took 3 bases from V and 3 from J, leaving 3 bases between them. This CDR3 is CASSHNYEQYF. The CDR3 DNA sequence: TGTGCCAGCAGCCATAACTACGAGCAGTACTTC.

The V and J genes are TRBV19 and TRBJ2-2; D is perhaps TRBD1 (6 bases). Deletions cut 2 bases from V and 4 bases from J, with 23 bases between. Looked up from germline, CDR1 is LNHDA and CDR2 is SQIVND (reference sequence). The CDR3 spans 19 residues. CDR3 amino acids: CASSILGPIVEGVTGELFF. The CDR3, as DNA: TGTGCCAGTAGTATATTGGGGCCTATAGTCGAGGGGGTCACCGGGGAGCTGTTTTTT.

V and J are TRBV2 and TRBJ1-2; no reliable D call. The CDR3 length is 15 residues. V was trimmed by 0 bases and J by 3 bases, leaving 11 bases between them. Germline loops: CDR1 SNHLY, CDR2 FYNNEI. CDR3 in amino acids: CASSEALRGYYGYTF. In DNA form, the CDR3 reads TGTGCCAGCAGTGAAGCGCTTCGGGGTTACTATGGCTACACCTTC.

The chain employs TRBV19 and TRBJ1-2; maybe TRBD1 (6 bases). Germline CDR1 LNHDA, CDR2 SQIVND (reference sequence). V was cut by 10 bases and J by 3 bases, with 15 bases left in between. The CDR3 loop spans 13 amino acids. CDR3 residues: CATQDRQDYGYTF. Written as DNA, the CDR3 is TGTGCCACACAAGACAGGCAGGACTATGGCTACACCTTC.

A remark on this clone: One end of the junction fails to match germline, which may point to a read error. The chain has TRBV20-1 and TRBJ1-2; the D is unclear. The CDR3 is 12 residues long. Germline CDR1 DFQATT, CDR2 SNEGSKA (reference sequence). CDR3 nucleotides: TGCAGTGCTAGTCAATCTAAGGGAGAACATGGATTC. Its protein product is CSASQSKGEHGF.

The chain combines TRBV7-6 with TRBJ2-7; 7 bases are a match to TRBD1. Germline CDR1 reads SGHVS; CDR2 reads FNYEAQ. This CDR3 contains 15 residues. V was pared by 2 bases and J by 0 bases, with 4 bases of the junction left unmatched. The CDR3: CASSLYRGPSYEQYF. The DNA for the CDR3 is TGTGCCAGCAGCTTATACAGGGGCCCCTCCTACGAGCAGTACTTC.

The V and J genes are TRBV7-6 and TRBJ2-3; 13 positions agree with TRBD2. V lost 4 bases, J lost 2 bases, and 9 bases stayed unmatched. The CDR3 totals 18 residues. Germline CDR1 and CDR2: SGHVS and FNYEAQ. The CDR3 sequence is CASSSRPLAGGPTDTQYF. In nucleotides, the CDR3 is TGTGCCAGCAGCTCCCGCCCACTAGCGGGGGGGCCCACAGATACGCAGTATTTT.

This chain links TRBV27 with TRBJ2-1; D is perhaps TRBD1 (6 bases). V dropped 6 bases and J dropped 7 bases, with 22 bases sitting between them. The CDR3 extends over 16 amino acids. Germline loops: CDR1 MNHEY, CDR2 SMNVEV (reference sequence). The CDR3 protein is CASRYIGGERDNEQFF. The CDR3 nucleotides read TGTGCCAGCAGATATATTGGGGGCGAGAGGGATAATGAGCAGTTCTTC.

The rearrangement joins TRBV11-1 to TRBJ2-3, with a possible D match to TRBD1 (6 bases). Per germline, CDR1 SGHAT and CDR2 FQDESV (reference sequence). Trimming cost V 5 bases and J 1 base, with 16 bases left between them. The CDR3 length is 16 residues. CDR3 protein: CASSAKGVGGTDTQYF. The CDR3, as DNA: TGTGCCAGCAGCGCGAAGGGGGTAGGGGGCACAGATACGCAGTATTTT.

This clone was seen once. This CDR3 is CSGVDARRDGYTF. The CDR3 DNA reads TGCAGCGGTGTTGACGCACGGAGGGATGGCTACACCTTC. V gene TRBV29-1 combines with J gene TRBJ1-2; the D is unclear. CDR3 length: 13 residues. Trimming removed 7 bases from V and 6 bases from J, with 18 bases in between. Germline V gene sequence: CDR1 SQVTM, CDR2 ANQGSEA.

CDR3 nucleotide sequence: TGCAGCGTCCACCCGGGTACCGGCACAGATACGCAGTATTTT. Amino acids: CSVHPGTGTDTQYF. The V call is TRBV29-1, the J call TRBJ2-3; D remains unclear. With 6 bases removed from V and 1 base from J, the gap between germline ends came to 14 bases. The CDR3 extends over 14 amino acids. Germline V gives CDR1 SQVTM, CDR2 ANQGSEA.

The chain is built from TRBV6-6 and TRBJ2-1; 11 bases map to TRBD2. V dropped 2 bases and J dropped 10; count of bases not matched to a gene: 10. Per the germline V gene, CDR1 is MNHNY and CDR2 is SVGAGI (reference sequence). The CDR3 totals 16 residues. This CDR3 is CASSYEVAGGRREQFF. Here the CDR3 DNA reads TGTGCCAGCAGTTACGAGGTAGCGGGGGGGCGTCGGGAGCAGTTCTTC.

The rearrangement links TRBV5-4 to TRBJ1-2; 9 positions match TRBD1. Germline V gene lookup returns CDR1 SGHNT and CDR2 YYREEE (reference sequence). The length of the CDR3 is 20 residues. V shed 1 base, J shed 7 bases, and the junction held 23 bases outside the gene matches. The CDR3 loop is CASSLIRQTGGGGATGGYTF. The CDR3 DNA is TGTGCCAGCAGCTTGATACGCCAGACAGGGGGAGGAGGGGCAACTGGTGGCTACACCTTC.

The chain links TRBV28 to TRBJ2-7; TRBD1 agrees at 9 bases. With V trimmed by 5 bases and J by 4 bases, 6 bases remained unmatched. In germline, CDR1 is MDHEN, CDR2 SYDVKM. The CDR3 has 14 amino acids. CDR3 nucleotide sequence: TGTGCCAGCAGTCCTAGGACAGGGGTTTACGAGCAGTACTTC. Residues: CASSPRTGVYEQYF.

The chain employs TRBV3-1 (or the pseudogene TRBV3-2) and TRBJ2-2; possible D gene TRBD1, 6 bases. This CDR3 contains 14 residues. Germline CDR1 LGHDT, CDR2 YNNKEL (reference sequence). Between the trimmed V and J ends, which lost 8 bases and 7 bases, there was a span of 17 bases. The CDR3: CASFLMGALGELFF. CDR3 coding DNA: TGTGCCAGCTTCCTGATGGGGGCTCTCGGGGAGCTGTTTTTT.

The chain recombines TRBV15 with TRBJ1-3; D remains unclear. Per germline, CDR1 LNHNV and CDR2 YYDKDF (reference sequence). Between the trimmed V and J ends, which lost 0 bases and 0 bases, there was a span of 9 bases. This CDR3 is 16 amino acids long. CDR3: CATSRDVHRSGNTIYF. In DNA, the CDR3 is TGTGCCACCAGCAGAGATGTACACCGCTCTGGAAACACCATATATTTT.

V and J are TRBV5-1 and TRBJ1-6; D is undetermined. Germline V CDR1 and CDR2: SGHRS, YFSETQ. The V end was cut by 0 bases, the J end by 0 bases, with 10 bases between. The CDR3 length is 17 residues. The CDR3 region is CASSLVPRSSYNSPLHF. In DNA, the CDR3 is TGCGCCAGCAGCTTGGTCCCCCGGAGCTCCTATAATTCACCCCTCCACTTT.

This sequence joins TRBV10-3 and TRBJ1-1; 7 bases line up with TRBD1. Germline-derived CDR1 and CDR2 are ENHRY and SYGVKD. V lost 10 bases, J lost 4 bases, and 9 bases stayed unmatched. This CDR3 contains 13 residues. CDR3 in DNA: TGTGCCACGAGACAGGGTGGGGGCACTGAAGCTTTCTTT. It translates to CATRQGGGTEAFF.

The chain couples TRBV3-1 (or the pseudogene TRBV3-2) to TRBJ1-2; D remains unclear. CDR3 length: 13 residues. V shed 3 bases and J shed 6 bases, with 11 bases lying between them. Germline V gene sequence: CDR1 LGHDT, CDR2 YNNKEL (reference sequence). The CDR3 loop is CASSQESRDGYTF. The CDR3 DNA reads TGTGCCAGCAGCCAGGAGAGTCGGGATGGCTACACCTTC.

The chain joins TRBV15 to TRBJ2-2; 9 positions agree with TRBD1. J lost 7 bases, V lost 6 bases, and 9 bases had no gene match. The CDR3 length is 15 residues. Germline assignment: CDR1 LNHNV and CDR2 YYDKDF (reference sequence). CDR3 sequence: CATSGYRGQVGELFF. The CDR3 nucleotides are TGTGCCACCAGTGGTTACAGGGGGCAAGTCGGGGAGCTGTTTTTT. The whole variable domain, remainder taken from reference TRBV15 and TRBJ2-2, is DAMVIQNPRYQVTQFGKPVTLSCSQTLNHNVMYWYQQKSSQAPKLLFHYYDKDFNNEADTPDNFQSRRPNTSFCFLDIRSPGLGDTAMYLCATSGYRGQVGELFFGEGSRLTVL.

This clone has a single count. V and J are TRBV7-9 and TRBJ2-4; D is ambiguous. The V gene lost 4 bases and the J gene lost 0 bases, with 10 bases spanning the gap. CDR1 is SEHNR and CDR2 is FQNEAQ in the germline V gene (reference sequence). This CDR3 is built from 15 residues. The CDR3 spells CASSSTKLAKNIQYF. The CDR3 DNA sequence: TGTGCCAGCAGCTCGACAAAGTTAGCCAAAAACATTCAGTACTTC. Full variable domain (remainder filled in from reference TRBV7-9 and TRBJ2-4): DTGVSQNPRHKITKRGQNVTFRCDPISEHNRLYWYRQTLGQGPEFLTYFQNEAQLEKSRLLSDRFSAERPKGSFSTLEIQRTEQGDSAMYLCASSSTKLAKNIQYFGAGTRLSVL.

The chain employs TRBV4-1 and TRBJ2-1; 7 nucleotides match TRBD1. CDR3 length equals 16 residues. From germline, CDR1 is MGHRA and CDR2 YSYEKL. Germline trimming cut 2 bases from V and 4 bases from J; bases unmatched to any gene: 8. The CDR3 here is CASSQNDRVGYNEQFF. CDR3 sequence (DNA): TGCGCCAGCAGCCAAAATGACAGGGTTGGGTACAATGAGCAGTTCTTC.

The chain combines TRBV5-1 with TRBJ1-1, with 9 nucleotides matching TRBD1. CDR1 and CDR2 from the germline V gene are SGHRS and YFSETQ. The CDR3 contains 15 residues. The ends lost 3 bases at V and 7 bases at J; junction bases unmatched: 10. CDR3 nucleotide sequence: TGCGCCAGCAGCTACCGCTCCGGACAGGGGAGTGAAGCTTTCTTT. Translated: CASSYRSGQGSEAFF.

This clone has a single count. V gene TRBV7-7 combines with J gene TRBJ2-2; 7 bases line up with TRBD1. V dropped 4 bases and J dropped 5; count of bases not matched to a gene: 4. Germline CDR1 SSHAT, CDR2 FNYEAQ (reference sequence). This CDR3 has 14 residues. CDR3 DNA sequence: TGTGCCAGCAGCTCCCAGACAGGGACCGGGGAGCTGTTTTTT. This encodes CASSSQTGTGELFF.

The chain employs TRBV12-5 and TRBJ1-1, with D unresolved. The V gene lost 6 bases and the J gene lost 0 bases, with 2 bases spanning the gap. This CDR3 comprises 11 residues. Germline lookup yields CDR1 LGHNT and CDR2 FRNRAP. The CDR3 region is CASGMNTEAFF. The CDR3 region has the DNA TGTGCTAGTGGCATGAACACTGAAGCTTTCTTT.

J is TRBJ2-3 and V is TRBV5-1; 9 bases are a match to TRBD2. Germline V lookup: CDR1 SGHRS, CDR2 YFSETQ. The CDR3 covers 15 residues. V shed 6 bases, J shed 4 bases, and the junction held 9 bases outside the gene matches. DNA for the CDR3: TGCGCCAGCACCTTAAGTGCTAGCGGGGCAGATACGCAGTATTTT. Encoded protein: CASTLSASGADTQYF.